This T cell receptor (beta chain) was identified during a study of cytomegalovirus exposure and HLA in healthy donors. General study results and limits: The productive fraction for most TCR beta V segments was about 87% or about 30% in an earlier analysis.

In the case of this clone: The target antigen is unknown.

V was pared by 5 bases and J by 5 bases, with 18 bases of the junction left unmatched. Germline CDR1 is SGHAT and CDR2 is FQNNGV. This CDR3 comprises 19 residues. Researchers ran the PCR with 60 Vbeta and 13 Jbeta primers. Authors' analysis steps: There were about 80 million unique TCR beta chains by a later count, and 10 million to 12 million of them were shared. The protocol was immunoSEQ multiplex PCR, while the TCRdb copy is restricted to in-frame clones and leaves out a portion. For V, J and clone size, that table is used; D and trimming come from the DNA. The table has about 100,000 clones, roughly 80% seen once.

Sequenced input: PBMCs. This TCR derives from a man younger than 40 in good health and CMV-seronegative. The J gene is TRBJ2-5, the V gene TRBV11-2, with 12 bases that match TRBD2. CDR3 bases: TGTGCCAGCAGCCTGCATCCGACTAGCGGGGGCGCAGGGGGGGAGACCCAGTACTTC. Its translation is CASSLHPTSGGAGGETQYF.